In this sample, the clone carrying this T cell receptor beta chain turned up a few times. Looked up from germline, CDR1 is MRHNA and CDR2 is SNTAGT. The CDR3 spans 13 residues. V lost 8 bases and J 6 bases, leaving 14 bases between the germline ends. These data are taken from a study of cytomegalovirus exposure and HLA in healthy donors. Sampled while nominally healthy, donors likely had unrecorded immune exposures. PCR was performed using 60 Vbeta and 13 Jbeta primers. In the original processing: A later analysis counted 80 million or so unique TCR beta chains, 10 million to 12 million shared. Sequencing used immunoSEQ multiplex PCR; TCRdb keeps in-frame clones, though not all of them. Clone size and the V and J calls come from that table; the DNA yielded D and trimming. The repertoire holds about 110,000 clones, with approximately 73% as singletons.

The TCR sequence derives from a man aged 40-55 years in good health and CMV-seronegative. Sample: PBMCs. V gene TRBV6-4 combines with J gene TRBJ2-1, with TRBD1 as a possible D gene (6 bases). The CDR3, as DNA: TGTGCCAGCCAATTTACAGGGAGCAATGAGCAGTTCTTC. Its translation: CASQFTGSNEQFF.